The 20 T cell receptor beta chains below were found in one sample sequenced in a study of human T cells and chemical hapten exposure. Time point defined: healthy volunteer bleed at 6 weeks. The starting material, unfractionated whole blood, was used for total RNA extraction. TCRdb used MiXCR to reprocess the RACE reads, holding one entry per CDR3 protein. The table includes some 65,000 distinct CDR3 sequences, around 6.3% detected once. What was sequenced was whole blood. These receptors were taken from a female donor in good health. Some clones in this sample may be carry-over from other donors' samples.

This clonotype has a count of ten or more. V is TRBV14 and J is TRBJ1-6; perhaps TRBD1 as D (6 bases). This CDR3 has 14 amino acids. Trimming took off 0 bases at V and 10 bases at J, with 10 bases between the two ends. The V gene's germline CDR1 is SGHDN and CDR2 FVKESK. CDR3 nucleotide sequence: TGTGCCAGCAGCCAAGAGCGGGGGCACTCACCCCTCCACTTT. Its protein product is CASSQERGHSPLHF. Using reference TRBV14 and TRBJ1-6 for the parts outside the CDR3, the full variable domain is EAGVTQFPSHSVIEKGQTVTLRCDPISGHDNLYWYRRVMGKEIKFLLHFVKESKQDESGMPNNRFLAERTGGTYSTLKVQPAELEDSGVYFCASSQERGHSPLHFGNGTRLTVT.

The table lists this clonotype with a few counts. This chain uses TRBV2 with TRBJ2-1; D ambiguous. Germline V gives CDR1 SNHLY, CDR2 FYNNEI. The CDR3 loop spans 11 amino acids. V lost 8 bases to trimming and J lost 2 bases, with 4 bases between them. The CDR3: CASGTYNEQFF. Here the CDR3 DNA reads TGTGCCAGCGGAACCTACAATGAGCAGTTCTTC.

This clonotype was seen more than once but under ten times. The rearrangement uses TRBV2 and TRBJ2-1, with a tentative D call TRBD2 (6 bases). The V end was cut by 8 bases, the J end by 5 bases, with 10 bases between. Germline loops: CDR1 SNHLY, CDR2 FYNNEI. The CDR3 runs to 12 residues. The CDR3 region has the DNA TGTGCCAGCGGGACTCGAAACAATGAGCAGTTCTTC. Translating it yields CASGTRNNEQFF. The whole variable domain, remainder taken from reference TRBV2 and TRBJ2-1, is EPEVTQTPSHQVTQMGQEVILRCVPISNHLYFYWYRQILGQKVEFLVSFYNNEISEKSEIFDDQFSVERPDGSNFTLKIRSTKLEDSAMYFCASGTRNNEQFFGPGTRLTVL.

This chain links TRBV3-1 with TRBJ2-3, with a tentative D call TRBD1 (5 bases). The V end was cut by 6 bases, the J end by 10 bases, with 17 bases between. The V gene's germline CDR1 is LGHDT and CDR2 YNNKEL (reference sequence). CDR3 size: 13 residues. The CDR3, as DNA: TGTGCCAGCAGGATAGGACAAGACAACGCGCAGTATTTT. Protein sequence: CASRIGQDNAQYF.

The sample holds a few counts of this clonotype. V gene TRBV4-2 combines with J gene TRBJ2-5, with D possibly TRBD2 on 6 matching bases. The CDR3 is 12 residues long. Germline CDR1 LGHNA, CDR2 YNFKEQ. Deletions cut 4 bases from V and 4 bases from J, with 7 bases between. In DNA, the CDR3 is TGTGCCAGCAGCCCCGGGGGAGAGACCCAGTACTTC. Translation gives CASSPGGETQYF.

This clonotype was detected a few times. The chain links TRBV5-6 to TRBJ2-7; D assignment may be TRBD1 or TRBD2 (5 bases each). V lost 2 bases, J lost 7 bases, and 16 bases lay in between. The CDR3 has 14 residues. The germline V gene has CDR1 SGHDT and CDR2 YYEEEE. In DNA, the CDR3 is TGTGCCAGCAGCTTTCTCCGGGACCGTCGGGAGCAGTACTTC. It specifies CASSFLRDRREQYF.

The chain couples TRBV6-5 to TRBJ1-1; TRBD1 agrees at 7 bases. This CDR3 region has 15 residues. Germline CDR1 and CDR2: MNHEY and SVGAGI. J was trimmed by 5 bases and V by 5 bases; bases with no gene match: 11. CDR3 region: CASSTGQAGGTEAFF. CDR3 nucleotides: TGTGCCAGCAGTACCGGACAGGCCGGGGGAACTGAAGCTTTCTTT.

This clonotype was counted ten times or more. The V call is TRBV28, the J call TRBJ2-7; D not resolved. CDR3 size: 14 residues. Germline assignment: CDR1 MDHEN and CDR2 SYDVKM. Trimming shortened V by 2 bases and J by 0 bases, and 8 bases separated the two germline ends. CDR3 DNA sequence: TGTGCCAGCAGTTTACATACTGTCTCCTACGAGCAGTACTTC. Translation: CASSLHTVSYEQYF.

The rearrangement joins TRBV30 to TRBJ2-1, with 8 bases fitting TRBD2. CDR1 GTSNPN and CDR2 SVGIG come from the germline V gene (reference sequence). Trimming at V came to 8 bases and at J to 8 bases, leaving 11 bases not matched to a gene. The CDR3 covers 13 residues. The CDR3: CAGWTSSSHEQFF. In DNA, the CDR3 is TGTGCCGGATGGACTAGCAGTTCCCATGAGCAGTTCTTC. Supplemented by reference TRBV30 and TRBJ2-1, the full variable domain reads SQTIHQWPATLVQPVGSPLSLECTVEGTSNPNLYWYRQAAGRGLQLLFYSVGIGQISSEVPQNLSASRPQDRQFILSSKKLLLSDSGFYLCAGWTSSSHEQFFGPGTRLTVL.

A few counts support this clonotype. The rearrangement joins TRBV5-6 to TRBJ1-2; 8 positions match TRBD1. The trim removed 1 base at V and 4 bases at J, leaving 9 bases unmatched. CDR3 length equals 16 residues. CDR1 is SGHDT and CDR2 is YYEEEE in the germline V gene. For the CDR3, the DNA is TGTGCCAGCAGCTTGATCCGGGACAGGTCCTTCTATGGCTACACCTTC. It yields the protein CASSLIRDRSFYGYTF.

The V gene is TRBV24-1, the J gene TRBJ2-1, with D hard to call. V lost 1 base to trimming and J lost 2 bases, with 11 bases between them. Looked up from germline, CDR1 is KGHDR and CDR2 is SFDVKD. This CDR3 has 16 residues. The DNA of the CDR3 is TGTGCCACCAGTGATTTTAGAAGCGAGACCTACAATGAGCAGTTCTTC. It yields the protein CATSDFRSETYNEQFF.

Many counts were recorded for this clonotype. V is TRBV3-1 and J is TRBJ2-4, with a possible D match to TRBD1 (5 bases). The CDR3 runs to 14 residues. V was clipped by 6 bases and J by 0 bases, with 9 bases between them. Germline assignment: CDR1 LGHDT and CDR2 YNNKEL (reference sequence). The DNA of the CDR3 is TGTGCCAGCAGGAAACAGGCAGCCAAAAACATTCAGTACTTC. Translation: CASRKQAAKNIQYF.

The rearrangement joins TRBV2 to TRBJ2-7, with 11 bases lining up with TRBD2. The CDR3 covers 18 residues. In germline, CDR1 is SNHLY, CDR2 FYNNEI. Trimming at V came to 1 base and at J to 7 bases, leaving 15 bases not matched to a gene. The CDR3 protein is CASSEESNVLAGGGEQYF. The CDR3 DNA reads as TGTGCCAGCAGTGAAGAAAGTAATGTGCTAGCGGGAGGTGGGGAGCAGTACTTC. Looking up the rest from reference TRBV2 and TRBJ2-7 gives the full variable domain: EPEVTQTPSHQVTQMGQEVILRCVPISNHLYFYWYRQILGQKVEFLVSFYNNEISEKSEIFDDQFSVERPDGSNFTLKIRSTKLEDSAMYFCASSEESNVLAGGGEQYFGPGTRLTVT.

This clonotype was seen ten or more times. The CDR3 DNA sequence: TGTGCCAGCACTAGGGGCCCGAGGGGAGAGCAGTACTTC. Its protein product is CASTRGPRGEQYF. J is TRBJ2-7 and V is TRBV27, with D tentatively TRBD1 or TRBD2 (5 bases each). Trimming pared 7 bases from V and 7 bases from J, leaving 17 bases between. The CDR3 runs to 13 residues. In germline, CDR1 is MNHEY, CDR2 SMNVEV (reference sequence).

Ten or more counts support this clonotype. The rearrangement joins TRBV29-1 to TRBJ2-7; D possibly corresponds to TRBD2 (6 bases). The length of the CDR3 is 14 residues. Germline V gives CDR1 SQVTM, CDR2 ANQGSEA. Trimming removed 3 bases at V and 6 bases at J, with 18 bases between. The CDR3 is CSVEGGTSSGEQYF. The CDR3 DNA follows: TGCAGCGTTGAGGGGGGAACCTCCTCCGGCGAGCAGTACTTC.

This clonotype appeared many times. The V gene is TRBV20-1, the J gene TRBJ2-7, with D tentatively TRBD2 (6 bases). Trimming pared 2 bases from V and 5 bases from J, leaving 22 bases between. The CDR3 loop spans 16 amino acids. From germline, CDR1 is DFQATT and CDR2 SNEGSKA (reference sequence). The chain's CDR3 is CSARTPGTGEGNEQYF. The CDR3 DNA reads as TGCAGTGCTAGAACCCCGGGGACTGGGGAAGGGAACGAGCAGTACTTC.

A few counts support this clonotype. The chain links TRBV7-9 to TRBJ2-7; 8 bases agree with TRBD2. This CDR3 contains 13 residues. Per the germline V gene, CDR1 is SEHNR and CDR2 is FQNEAQ (reference sequence). The ends lost 6 bases at V and 6 bases at J; junction bases unmatched: 7. This chain's CDR3 is CASRNGGAGEQYF. CDR3 nucleotide sequence: TGTGCCAGCAGGAACGGGGGGGCGGGCGAGCAGTACTTC.

This clonotype was recorded many times. The chain combines TRBV28 with TRBJ2-5; TRBD1 is a possible D gene (6 bases). Germline loops: CDR1 MDHEN, CDR2 SYDVKM. The V end was cut by 2 bases, the J end by 1 base, with 8 bases between. This CDR3 comprises 14 residues. The CDR3 bases are TGTGCCAGCAGTTTAGGGACACTCCAAGAGACCCAGTACTTC. It translates to CASSLGTLQETQYF. Filled out from reference TRBV28 and TRBJ2-5, the complete variable domain reads DVKVTQSSRYLVKRTGEKVFLECVQDMDHENMFWYRQDPGLGLRLIYFSYDVKMKEKGDIPEGYSVSREKKERFSLILESASTNQTSMYLCASSLGTLQETQYFGPGTRLLVL.

This clonotype was recorded at least ten times. The J gene is TRBJ2-2, the V gene TRBV3-1; no clear D. Trimming stripped 0 bases from V and 3 bases from J, with 8 bases between. This CDR3 region has 15 residues. CDR1 is LGHDT and CDR2 is YNNKEL in the germline V gene (reference sequence). The CDR3: CASSQENSYTGELFF. CDR3 nucleotides: TGTGCCAGCAGCCAAGAAAACAGCTACACCGGGGAGCTGTTTTTT.

This clonotype was observed at least ten times. V is TRBV5-4 and J is TRBJ2-3; TRBD1 agrees at 9 bases. The CDR3 runs to 16 residues. Germline CDR1 reads SGHNT; CDR2 reads YYREEE (reference sequence). The trim removed 3 bases at V and 4 bases at J, leaving 9 bases unmatched. As DNA, the CDR3 is TGTGCCAGCAGCTCCGCCGACAGGGGGATGGCAGATACGCAGTATTTT. This encodes CASSSADRGMADTQYF.